A single sample is the source of the 30 T cell receptor beta chains below, sequenced in a study of T cell responses to AZD1222 COVID-19 vaccine. The data were produced by immunoSEQ multiplex PCR, yet TCRdb's version contains in-frame clones alone and is incomplete. The table lists 95,000 to 150,000 clones, approximately 80% of them singletons, with about 28% in the top ten. This material consisted of peripheral blood, taken 28 days after the second AZD1222 dose. These TCRs come from an adult who received the AZD1222 COVID-19 vaccine.

This chain uses TRBV5-5 with TRBJ1-2, with TRBD1 identical over 9 bases. Germline CDR1 reads SGHKS; CDR2 reads YYEKEE (reference sequence). CDR3 size: 14 residues. V was pared by 3 bases and J by 6 bases, with 6 bases of the junction left unmatched. CDR3 in amino acids: CASSSPGQGDGYTF. In DNA, the CDR3 is TGTGCCAGCAGCTCCCCGGGACAGGGTGATGGCTACACCTTC. The variable domain in full, completed from reference TRBV5-5 and TRBJ1-2, reads DAGVTQSPTHLIKTRGQQVTLRCSPISGHKSVSWYQQVLGQGPQFIFQYYEKEERGRGNFPDRFSARQFPNYSSELNVNALLLGDSALYLCASSSPGQGDGYTFGSGTRLTVV.

The chain combines TRBV7-2 with TRBJ1-5, with D hard to call. Per the germline V gene, CDR1 is SGHTA and CDR2 is FQGNSA. This CDR3 has 17 amino acids. Trimming shortened V by 0 bases and J by 2 bases, and 14 bases separated the two germline ends. The CDR3 sequence: CASSLALGRRGNQPQHF. In nucleotides, the CDR3 is TGTGCCAGCAGCTTAGCGCTGGGCAGGAGAGGCAATCAGCCCCAGCATTTT.

The chain uses TRBV9 and TRBJ1-2; D gene unclear. The V end was cut by 4 bases, the J end by 1 base, with 20 bases between. This CDR3 is 17 amino acids long. CDR1 is SGDLS and CDR2 is YYNGEE in the germline V gene. The CDR3 spells CASSFRLGNPFNYGYTF. In DNA form, the CDR3 reads TGTGCCAGCAGCTTCCGTTTGGGGAACCCTTTTAACTATGGCTACACCTTC.

The rearrangement links TRBV5-6 to TRBJ1-1; D ambiguous. V shed 4 bases and J shed 6 bases, with 16 bases lying between them. Germline V lookup: CDR1 SGHDT, CDR2 YYEEEE. This CDR3 is 14 amino acids long. CDR3 loop: CASSLTPVAPEAFF. Here the CDR3 DNA reads TGTGCCAGCAGCCTTACTCCTGTGGCCCCTGAAGCTTTCTTT.

This clone has a single count. The gene calls are TRBV18 and TRBJ1-2, with D hard to call. Trimming cost V 3 bases and J 2 bases, with 7 bases left between them. The CDR3 extends over 13 amino acids. Germline V gene data show CDR1 as KGHSH and CDR2 as LQKENI. The CDR3 DNA follows: TGTGCCAGCTCACCGGATGTAAACTATGGCTACACCTTC. Translating it yields CASSPDVNYGYTF.

Only one count was recorded for this clone. The CDR3 DNA reads as TGCGCCAGCAGCTCCAGGGGGCTCGATGAAAAACTGTTTTTT. Translated: CASSSRGLDEKLFF. The rearrangement joins TRBV5-1 to TRBJ1-4, with 8 bases fitting TRBD1. J was trimmed by 6 bases and V by 3 bases; bases with no gene match: 4. CDR1 is SGHRS and CDR2 is YFSETQ in the germline V gene. The CDR3 runs 14 residues.

The V and J genes are TRBV11-2 and TRBJ1-6; perhaps TRBD1 as D (5 bases). V was shortened by 3 bases and J by 10 bases, with 16 bases between the two germline ends. Germline CDR1 is SGHAT and CDR2 is FQNNGV. The CDR3 consists of 15 residues. The CDR3, as DNA: TGTGCCAGCAGCTTTGCGGGGGTGAACAAGTCACCCCTCCACTTT. Translated: CASSFAGVNKSPLHF.

The V and J genes are TRBV5-4 and TRBJ1-2; 9 positions match TRBD1. V lost 4 bases and J lost 11; bases outside the gene matches: 12. Germline V gene data show CDR1 as SGHNT and CDR2 as YYREEE (reference sequence). This CDR3 has 14 residues. The CDR3 region has the DNA TGTGCCAGCAGCGCGGGGGGACAGGGCCACCTATACACCTTC. Its protein product is CASSAGGQGHLYTF.

This chain uses TRBV28 with TRBJ1-1; D perhaps matches TRBD1 (5 bases). V lost 3 bases, J lost 3 bases, and 20 bases lay in between. Looked up from germline, CDR1 is MDHEN and CDR2 is SYDVKM. This CDR3 has 17 amino acids. CDR3: CASSFDSRRVSYTEAFF. CDR3 nucleotides: TGTGCCAGCAGTTTTGATTCCCGCAGGGTCTCGTACACTGAAGCTTTCTTT.

The V call is TRBV3-1 (or the pseudogene TRBV3-2), the J call TRBJ1-2; D unresolved. Germline V lookup: CDR1 LGHDT, CDR2 YNNKEL (reference sequence). The CDR3 is 16 residues long. Trimming stripped 4 bases from V and 0 bases from J, with 15 bases between. CDR3 sequence (DNA): TGTGCCAGCAGCCTAGGCGAACAAATAACTAACTATGGCTACACCTTC. Translation: CASSLGEQITNYGYTF.

The rearrangement uses TRBV6-5 and TRBJ1-5; D unclear. The CDR3 extends over 12 amino acids. Germline V lookup: CDR1 MNHEY, CDR2 SVGAGI. Between the trimmed V and J ends, which lost 8 bases and 3 bases, there was a span of 8 bases. The CDR3, as DNA: TGTGCCAGCCGGCCTACCAATCAGCCCCAGCATTTT. Its translation is CASRPTNQPQHF.

The chain links TRBV6-1 to TRBJ1-4, with D perhaps matching TRBD1 (6 bases). The CDR3 covers 18 residues. CDR1 MNHNS and CDR2 SASEGT come from the germline V gene. V dropped 2 bases and J dropped 5 bases, with 21 bases sitting between them. CDR3 sequence: CASSESFIWGRANEKLFF. DNA for the CDR3: TGTGCCAGCAGTGAATCCTTTATATGGGGGCGAGCCAATGAAAAACTGTTTTTT.

The count of this clone is one. The chain joins TRBV5-6 to TRBJ1-5; D remains unclear. There are 16 residues in the CDR3. Trimming took 0 bases from V and 7 from J, leaving 17 bases between them. Germline V gives CDR1 SGHDT, CDR2 YYEEEE. DNA of the CDR3: TGTGCCAGCAGCTTGGCCGCGGGTTCTGGGATCCAGCCCCAGCATTTT. Amino acids: CASSLAAGSGIQPQHF.

The rearrangement uses TRBV5-1 and TRBJ2-6; D might be TRBD1 or TRBD2, each matching 5 bases. V lost 0 bases to trimming and J lost 4 bases, with 14 bases between them. CDR3 size: 17 residues. Germline lookup yields CDR1 SGHRS and CDR2 YFSETQ. The CDR3 bases are TGCGCCAGCAGCTTGGGTGCGCGAGGGGCCGGGGCCAACGTCCTGACTTTC. Translated: CASSLGARGAGANVLTF.

V usage is TRBV6-1 and J usage is TRBJ1-2; D not certain. Per the germline V gene, CDR1 is MNHNS and CDR2 is SASEGT. Trimming pared 2 bases from V and 4 bases from J, leaving 14 bases between. The CDR3 is 15 amino acids. The CDR3 nucleotides are TGTGCCAGCAGTGAAAGGCCAGGCTCCCTCTATGGCTACACCTTC. It specifies CASSERPGSLYGYTF.

The genes are TRBV19 and TRBJ1-5; 11 bases match TRBD1. Germline loops: CDR1 LNHDA, CDR2 SQIVND (reference sequence). The CDR3 runs to 15 residues. The V and J ends lost 3 bases and 6 bases, in that order; junction bases with no gene match: 4. The CDR3 coding sequence is TGTGCCAGTAGTATCCCGGGACAGGGGGGTCAGCCCCAGCATTTT. Its protein is CASSIPGQGGQPQHF.

The V gene is TRBV29-1, the J gene TRBJ2-1; TRBD2 aligns across 8 bases. With 0 bases clipped from V and 4 bases from J, the junction kept 5 bases outside the gene matches. The CDR3 has 15 amino acids. Germline V lookup: CDR1 SQVTM, CDR2 ANQGSEA. The CDR3 sequence: CSVEDRSGGYNEQFF. The CDR3, as DNA: TGCAGCGTTGAAGATCGAAGCGGGGGTTACAATGAGCAGTTCTTC.

The chain carries TRBV10-3 and TRBJ2-7; D unclear. Per the germline V gene, CDR1 is ENHRY and CDR2 is SYGVKD. The CDR3 is 11 amino acids. The V and J ends lost 4 bases and 5 bases respectively, with 6 bases between them. The CDR3 spells CAISGSHEQYF. The CDR3, as DNA: TGTGCCATCAGTGGGTCTCACGAGCAGTACTTC.

The chain links TRBV7-9 to TRBJ1-3; the D is unclear. Trimming took 5 bases from V and 2 from J, leaving 7 bases between them. The CDR3 contains 13 residues. Germline V lookup: CDR1 SEHNR, CDR2 FQNEAQ (reference sequence). The CDR3 DNA reads as TGTGCCAGCAGCCGACCACCTGGAAACACCATATATTTT. Translation: CASSRPPGNTIYF. The entire variable domain, with the rest obtained from reference TRBV7-9 and TRBJ1-3, is as follows: DTGVSQNPRHKITKRGQNVTFRCDPISEHNRLYWYRQTLGQGPEFLTYFQNEAQLEKSRLLSDRFSAERPKGSFSTLEIQRTEQGDSAMYLCASSRPPGNTIYFGEGSWLTVV.

The chain links TRBV19 to TRBJ1-1, with D unresolved. Germline CDR1 and CDR2: LNHDA and SQIVND (reference sequence). This CDR3 comprises 13 residues. V lost 6 bases, J lost 0 bases, and 8 bases lay in between. CDR3: CASRETLNTEAFF. CDR3 coding DNA: TGTGCCAGTAGGGAGACACTGAACACTGAAGCTTTCTTT.

The gene calls are TRBV29-1 and TRBJ1-6; 8 bases are a match to TRBD1. Germline V CDR1 and CDR2: SQVTM, ANQGSEA. J gave up 1 base and V 7 bases, and 15 bases lay outside the gene matches. The CDR3 length is 18 residues. DNA of the CDR3: TGCAGCGCCCGACAGGGGAATGTAAGTAGGTCCTATAATTCACCCCTCCACTTT. It yields the protein CSARQGNVSRSYNSPLHF.

This chain links TRBV5-1 with TRBJ2-7; a weak D match, TRBD1 (5 bases). V was cut by 4 bases and J by 4 bases, with 15 bases left in between. This CDR3 region has 14 residues. Germline V gene sequence: CDR1 SGHRS, CDR2 YFSETQ. CDR3 sequence reads: CASSLQGNPYEQYF. CDR3 bases: TGCGCCAGCAGCCTGCAGGGTAACCCTTACGAGCAGTACTTC.

This clone was seen just once. The chain links TRBV28 to TRBJ2-3; 7 bases agree with TRBD2. This CDR3 spans 13 amino acids. The germline gives CDR1 MDHEN, CDR2 SYDVKM. The junction had 8 bases not matched to a gene; V was cut back by 3 bases and J by 11 bases. The DNA for the CDR3 is TGTGCCAGCAGTTTGGGGAGGGCGCGTATGCAGTATTTT. This sequence encodes CASSLGRARMQYF.

CDR3 DNA sequence: TGTGCCAGCAGCAACACATTCAGGACCTACTATAATTCACCCCTCCACTTT. The encoded protein is CASSNTFRTYYNSPLHF. The gene calls are TRBV11-3 and TRBJ1-6; D remains ambiguous. The CDR3 runs 17 residues. Germline V gives CDR1 SGHNT, CDR2 YENEEA. The V and J ends lost 5 bases and 3 bases respectively, with 17 bases between them.

V and J are TRBV2 and TRBJ2-4; 12 bases are a match to TRBD2. The CDR3 covers 15 residues. Looked up from germline, CDR1 is SNHLY and CDR2 is FYNNEI. After removal of 5 bases from V and 7 bases from J, the junction contained 6 bases not matched to a gene. The chain's CDR3 is CASSPLAGGPNIQYF. CDR3 coding DNA: TGTGCCAGCAGTCCTCTAGCGGGGGGGCCTAACATTCAGTACTTC. Complete variable domain (other parts from reference TRBV2 and TRBJ2-4): EPEVTQTPSHQVTQMGQEVILRCVPISNHLYFYWYRQILGQKVEFLVSFYNNEISEKSEIFDDQFSVERPDGSNFTLKIRSTKLEDSAMYFCASSPLAGGPNIQYFGAGTRLSVL.

The rearrangement links TRBV2 to TRBJ1-2; weak D call: TRBD1 (6 bases). The CDR3 covers 12 residues. Trimming removed 6 bases from V and 4 bases from J, with 9 bases in between. The germline gives CDR1 SNHLY, CDR2 FYNNEI. Here the CDR3 reads CASRQGRYGYTF. The CDR3 region has the DNA TGTGCCAGCAGACAGGGCCGCTATGGCTACACCTTC.

The rearrangement links TRBV3-1 (or the pseudogene TRBV3-2) to TRBJ1-2; a possible D gene is TRBD1 (6 bases). V lost 5 bases and J lost 7, with 20 bases in between. This CDR3 is 15 amino acids long. CDR1 is LGHDT and CDR2 is YNNKEL in the germline V gene (reference sequence). The CDR3 DNA sequence: TGTGCCAGCAGCGTAAGGGGGGTTAACGTTCGTGGCTACACCTTC. Translating gives CASSVRGVNVRGYTF.

V and J are TRBV3-1 (or the pseudogene TRBV3-2) and TRBJ2-3; 11 nucleotides line up with TRBD2. The V segment lost 8 bases and the J segment 2 bases; nucleotides outside the gene matches: 18. Per the germline V gene, CDR1 is LGHDT and CDR2 is YNNKEL (reference sequence). CDR3 length: 19 amino acids. CDR3 amino acids: CASAPYWASGGSSTDTQYF. In nucleotides, the CDR3 is TGTGCCAGCGCGCCCTACTGGGCTAGCGGGGGGTCTTCCACAGATACGCAGTATTTT.

The V and J genes are TRBV3-1 (or the pseudogene TRBV3-2) and TRBJ1-2; D not certain. Germline CDR1 LGHDT, CDR2 YNNKEL (reference sequence). There are 15 residues in the CDR3. V lost 0 bases and J lost 8, with 16 bases in between. The CDR3 bases are TGTGCCAGCAGCCAAGAGGCATTACTAATGAACGGCTACACCTTC. Its translation is CASSQEALLMNGYTF.

The chain is built from TRBV9 and TRBJ1-2; D is ambiguous. CDR1 SGDLS and CDR2 YYNGEE come from the germline V gene. CDR3 length equals 13 residues. Between the trimmed V and J ends, which lost 3 bases and 4 bases, there was a span of 10 bases. Written as DNA, the CDR3 is TGTGCCAGCAGCGCCCCCAGGAGCTATGGCTACACCTTC. Protein sequence: CASSAPRSYGYTF.